These 8 T cell receptor beta chains came from one sample sequenced in a study of read filtering for tumor transcriptome and immune sequencing. This library used about 360 ng RNA and molecular barcoded adaptors spanning alpha/delta and beta/gamma chains. TCRdb passed the reads through MiXCR, listing each CDR3 protein once. The sample shows almost 40,000 distinct CDR3 sequences, 13% to 15% of them seen only once. Sequenced sample: a population of CD138-negative cells sorted from bone marrow. These receptors were collected from a donor aged 40 or over with multiple myeloma.

About this clonotype itself: One base away lies a much larger clone, so this may be a sequencing read error. This is likely a read error, given that the CDR3 carries no conserved phenylalanine or tryptophan at its end. This rearrangement joins TRBV28 to TRBJ1-2; D ambiguous. There are 12 residues in the CDR3. Trimming shortened V by 8 bases and J by 6 bases, and 13 bases separated the two germline ends. CDR1 MDHEN and CDR2 SYDVKM come from the germline V gene. The CDR3 loop reads CASLERGNGYTL. The CDR3, as DNA: TGTGCCAGCCTCGAGAGAGGGAATGGCTACACCCTC.

This clonotype is medium-sized within its sample. The V gene is TRBV7-2, the J gene TRBJ2-1; D possibly corresponds to TRBD1 (7 bases). The CDR3 has 14 amino acids. Germline assignment: CDR1 SGHTA and CDR2 FQGNSA. V was shortened by 3 bases and J by 5 bases, with 11 bases between the two germline ends. CDR3: CASSFRRGHNEQFF. CDR3 sequence (DNA): TGTGCCAGCAGCTTTAGGAGGGGGCACAATGAGCAGTTCTTC.

This clonotype was picked up many times. The chain recombines TRBV5-1 with TRBJ1-6, with D possibly TRBD1 on 6 matching bases. Trimming removed 3 bases at V and 7 bases at J, with 11 bases between. Germline CDR1 is SGHRS and CDR2 is YFSETQ. The CDR3 is 14 amino acids. The DNA for the CDR3 is TGCGCCAGCAGCTGGGGGGGCGAAAATTCACCCCTCCACTTT. Translation: CASSWGGENSPLHF. The full variable domain, in which reference TRBV5-1 and TRBJ1-6 provide the parts outside the CDR3, is KAGVTQTPRYLIKTRGQQVTLSCSPISGHRSVSWYQQTPGQGLQFLFEYFSETQRNKGNFPGRFSGRQFSNSRSEMNVSTLELGDSALYLCASSWGGENSPLHFGNGTRLTVT.

As concerns this clonotype: A read error may produce the germline difference seen at one junction end. The chain combines TRBV2 with TRBJ2-7; TRBD2 is a possible D gene (6 bases). The germline V gene encodes CDR1 SNHLY and CDR2 FYNNEI. The CDR3 is 15 amino acids. This CDR3 is CASSEPGLLTYKQYF. For the CDR3, the DNA is TGTGCCAGCAGTGAACCCGGACTACTGACCTACAAGCAGTACTTC. The complete variable domain, with remaining parts taken from reference TRBV2 and TRBJ2-7, reads EPEVTQTPSHQVTQMGQEVILRCVPISNHLYFYWYRQILGQKVEFLVSFYNNEISEKSEIFDDQFSVERPDGSNFTLKIRSTKLEDSAMYFCASSEPGLLTYKQYFGPGTRLTVT.

This clonotype was detected many times. CDR3 DNA sequence: TGCAGCGTTGAGGGACAGGAGAACACTGAAGCTTTCTTT. Its translation: CSVEGQENTEAFF. The J gene is TRBJ1-1, the V gene TRBV29-1, with 8 bases identical to TRBD1. Germline V gene lookup returns CDR1 SQVTM and CDR2 ANQGSEA. CDR3 size: 13 residues. Germline trimming cut 3 bases from V and 1 base from J; bases unmatched to any gene: 1.

The rearrangement joins TRBV27 to TRBJ2-1; 10 positions match TRBD2. The CDR3 contains 13 residues. CDR1 is MNHEY, CDR2 SMNVEV, per germline (reference sequence). J lost 15 bases, V lost 4 bases, and 9 bases had no gene match. In DNA form, the CDR3 reads TGTGCCAGCAGTTATCTGCAGCGGGGGGGGGTGTTCTTC. Translated: CASSYLQRGGVFF.

In this sample, this clonotype is medium-sized. The chain employs TRBV5-4 and TRBJ2-1; 8 nucleotides agree with TRBD1. The V segment lost 0 bases and the J segment 5 bases; nucleotides outside the gene matches: 1. Germline loops: CDR1 SGHNT, CDR2 YYREEE (reference sequence). The CDR3 covers 14 residues. The DNA of the CDR3 is TGTGCCAGCAGCTTGGACAGGGGGAACAATGAGCAGTTCTTC. It encodes CASSLDRGNNEQFF.

This clonotype has a handful of counts. A much more abundant neighbour one base away suggests this may be a read error. The CDR3 does not close with the conserved phenylalanine or tryptophan, likely indicating a read error. The J gene is TRBJ1-2, the V gene TRBV30; 9 bases line up with TRBD1. V gave up 5 bases and J gave up 6 bases; unmatched junction bases: 4. Germline V gene data show CDR1 as GTSNPN and CDR2 as SVGIG (reference sequence). The CDR3 is 12 residues long. CDR3 sequence (DNA): TGTGCCTGGGCACAGGGGGCAAATGGCTACACCCTC. Its protein is CAWAQGANGYTL.